Below, 9 T cell receptor beta chains from the same sample are listed, as sequenced in a study of T cells in women clearing cervical HPV infection. Sequenced by immunoSEQ multiplex PCR; TCRdb stores in-frame clones only, minus some. This repertoire includes roughly 40,000 clones. The sample comprised blood buffy coat. The receptor source for this set is a woman aged 18 to 69 with a cervical HPV16 infection that either progressed to CIN3+ or cleared (not recorded which).

About this clone itself: The read gets to within 3 residues of the CDR3 end, and the germline J gene fills in the rest. The chain is built from TRBV2 and TRBJ1-4, with D possibly TRBD1 on 6 matching bases. Trimming removed 8 bases from V and 3 bases from J, with 16 bases in between. This CDR3 contains 15 residues. Germline CDR1 is SNHLY and CDR2 is FYNNEI. CDR3 amino acids: CASLNGQISNEKLFF. The sequenced part of the CDR3 DNA is TGTGCCAGCCTTAATGGACAGATTTCTAATGAAAAA.

Comments on this clone: The read stops 3 residues short of the end of the CDR3; the missing end is completed from the germline J gene. The V gene is TRBV7-8, the J gene TRBJ2-1, with 9 bases fitting TRBD2. This CDR3 spans 18 amino acids. V was pared by 5 bases and J by 5 bases, with 16 bases of the junction left unmatched. CDR1 and CDR2 (germline): SGHVS, FQNEAQ. Incomplete CDR3 DNA: TGTGCCAGCAGCGGTACCCGGCGGCTAGCGGGGACCCACAATGAG. This codes for CASSGTRRLAGTHNE. The complete CDR3 sequence is CASSGTRRLAGTHNEQFF.

As for this clone: Read sequence stops 3 residues before the CDR3 end, and the germline J gene provides the missing end. This rearrangement joins TRBV7-6 to TRBJ1-6; 8 nucleotides match TRBD1. CDR1 SGHVS and CDR2 FNYEAQ come from the germline V gene. CDR3 length equals 12 residues. The sequenced part of the CDR3 DNA is TGTGCCAGCAGCTCGACAGGGGAAACC. Its protein product is CASSSTGET. In full, the CDR3 reads CASSSTGETLHF.

Comments on this clone: The read stops 3 residues short of the end of the CDR3; the missing end is completed from the germline J gene. This rearrangement joins TRBV20-1 to TRBJ1-4; a weak D match, TRBD1 (5 bases). The CDR3 length is 13 residues. Trimming took 3 bases from V and 5 from J, leaving 10 bases between them. Germline loops: CDR1 DFQATT, CDR2 SNEGSKA (reference sequence). The CDR3 here is CSASTRGNEKLFF. CDR3 bases read: TGCAGTGCTAGCACACGGGGGAATGAAAAA.

In the case of this clone: The read stops 3 residues short of the end of the CDR3; the missing end is completed from the germline J gene. The J gene is TRBJ1-1, the V gene TRBV12-3 or TRBV12-4; D perhaps matches TRBD1 (5 bases). The V and J ends lost 3 bases and 4 bases respectively, with 9 bases between them. The CDR3 covers 13 residues. CDR3 in amino acids: CASSLQGSTEAFF. The CDR3 bases that were read are TGTGCCAGCAGTTTGCAGGGATCCACTGAA.

Concerning this clone itself: The CDR3 end lies 3 residues beyond the end of the read and is filled in from the germline J gene. The chain carries TRBV14 and TRBJ2-3; 10 positions match TRBD2. The CDR3 has 16 residues. Germline lookup yields CDR1 SGHDN and CDR2 FVKESK. V trimming: 5 bases; J trimming: 0 bases; junction bases outside the gene matches: 5. CDR3 loop: CASSFTSGVSTDTQYF. The DNA read from the CDR3 is TGTGCCAGCAGCTTCACTAGCGGGGTTAGCACAGATACG.

About this clone: The read halts 3 residues ahead of the CDR3 end, with the missing end drawn from the germline J gene. The chain links TRBV19 to TRBJ1-5; 9 bases match TRBD1. From germline, CDR1 is LNHDA and CDR2 SQIVND (reference sequence). J was trimmed by 6 bases and V by 3 bases; bases with no gene match: 6. This CDR3 spans 15 amino acids. The DNA read from the CDR3 is TGTGCCAGTAGTATCGGACAGGGGATGAGTCAGCCC. As protein: CASSIGQGMSQP. The whole CDR3 protein reads CASSIGQGMSQPQHF.

Comment on this clone: Coverage ceases 3 residues before the CDR3 finishes, and the germline J gene fills in the end. The chain combines TRBV13 with TRBJ2-3; TRBD2 might be the D (5 bases). The CDR3 has 16 amino acids. Germline lookup yields CDR1 PRHDT and CDR2 FYEKMQ (reference sequence). Trimming left V 5 bases short and J 2 bases short, with 17 bases between. CDR3 in amino acids: CASSPGPSGNTDTQYF. CDR3 DNA (partial): TGTGCCAGCAGCCCCGGCCCTTCGGGGAACACAGATACG.

As regards this clone: The CDR3 goes on 3 residues after the read ends, and that part is filled in from the germline J gene. The chain has TRBV19 and TRBJ2-7, with D perhaps TRBD2 (6 bases). CDR1 is LNHDA, CDR2 SQIVND, per germline (reference sequence). The length of the CDR3 is 14 residues. Trimming cost V 8 bases and J 4 bases, with 18 bases left between them. The part of the CDR3 DNA that was read is TGTGCCAGTGCTCCCGGGACTTCCACATACGAG. Protein: CASAPGTSTYE. The entire CDR3 is CASAPGTSTYEQYF. The full variable domain, rest sourced from reference TRBV19 and TRBJ2-7, is DGGITQSPKYLFRKEGQNVTLSCEQNLNHDAMYWYRQDPGQGLRLIYYSQIVNDFQKGDIAEGYSVSREKKESFPLTVTSAQKNPTAFYLCASAPGTSTYEQYFGPGTRLTVT.